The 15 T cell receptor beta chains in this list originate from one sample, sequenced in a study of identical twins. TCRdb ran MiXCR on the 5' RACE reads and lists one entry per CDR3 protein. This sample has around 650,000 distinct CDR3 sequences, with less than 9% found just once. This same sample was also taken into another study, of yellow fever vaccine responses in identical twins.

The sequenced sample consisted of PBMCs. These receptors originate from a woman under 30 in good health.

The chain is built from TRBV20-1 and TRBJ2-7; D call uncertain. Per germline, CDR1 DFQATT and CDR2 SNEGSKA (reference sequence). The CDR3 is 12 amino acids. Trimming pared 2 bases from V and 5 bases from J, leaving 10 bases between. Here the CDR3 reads CSARMVTNEQYV. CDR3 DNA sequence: TGCAGTGCTAGAATGGTTACTAACGAGCAGTACGTC.

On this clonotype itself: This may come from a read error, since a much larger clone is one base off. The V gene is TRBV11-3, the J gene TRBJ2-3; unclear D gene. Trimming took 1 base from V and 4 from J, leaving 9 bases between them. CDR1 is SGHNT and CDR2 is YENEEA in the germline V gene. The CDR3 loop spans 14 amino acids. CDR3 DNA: TGTGCCAGCAGCTTAGGGCCAGATGCAGATACGCAGTATTTT. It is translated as CASSLGPDADTQYF.

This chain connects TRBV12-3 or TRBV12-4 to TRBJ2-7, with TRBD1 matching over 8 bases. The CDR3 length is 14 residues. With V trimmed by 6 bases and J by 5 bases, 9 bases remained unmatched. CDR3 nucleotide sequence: TGTGCCAGCAGCCGGACAGGGACCTTCAACGAGCAGTACTTC. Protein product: CASSRTGTFNEQYF.

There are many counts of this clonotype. CDR3 loop: CSARDYTTGELFF. The CDR3, as DNA: TGCAGTGCTAGGGACTACACCACCGGGGAGCTGTTTTTT. The chain couples TRBV20-1 to TRBJ2-2; the D gene is possibly TRBD2 (6 bases). The germline CDR1 and CDR2 sequences are DFQATT and SNEGSKA (reference sequence). The V and J ends lost 3 bases and 4 bases respectively, with 9 bases between them. The CDR3 runs 13 residues.

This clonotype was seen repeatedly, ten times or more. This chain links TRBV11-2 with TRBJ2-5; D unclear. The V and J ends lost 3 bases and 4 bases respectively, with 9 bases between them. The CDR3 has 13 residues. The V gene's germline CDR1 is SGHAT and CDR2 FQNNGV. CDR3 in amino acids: CASSFFRTETQYF. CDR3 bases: TGTGCCAGCAGCTTCTTTAGGACAGAGACCCAGTACTTC.

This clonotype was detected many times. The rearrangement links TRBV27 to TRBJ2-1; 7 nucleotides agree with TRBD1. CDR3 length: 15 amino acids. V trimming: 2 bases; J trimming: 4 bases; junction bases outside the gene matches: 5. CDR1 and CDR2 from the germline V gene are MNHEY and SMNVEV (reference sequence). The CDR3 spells CASSLGDRVYNEQFF. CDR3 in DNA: TGTGCCAGCAGTTTAGGTGACAGGGTATACAATGAGCAGTTCTTC.

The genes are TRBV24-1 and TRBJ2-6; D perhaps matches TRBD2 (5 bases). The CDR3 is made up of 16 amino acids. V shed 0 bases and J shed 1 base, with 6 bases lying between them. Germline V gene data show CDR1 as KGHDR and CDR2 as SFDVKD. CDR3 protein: CATSDLGESGANVLTF. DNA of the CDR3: TGTGCCACCAGTGATTTGGGGGAGTCTGGGGCCAACGTCCTGACTTTC.

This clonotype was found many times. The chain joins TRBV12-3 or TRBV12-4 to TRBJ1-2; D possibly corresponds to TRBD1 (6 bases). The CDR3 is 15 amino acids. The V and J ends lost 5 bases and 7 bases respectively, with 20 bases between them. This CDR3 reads CASSPTGTMPAGYTF. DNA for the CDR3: TGTGCCAGCAGTCCCACAGGGACCATGCCAGCTGGCTACACCTTC.

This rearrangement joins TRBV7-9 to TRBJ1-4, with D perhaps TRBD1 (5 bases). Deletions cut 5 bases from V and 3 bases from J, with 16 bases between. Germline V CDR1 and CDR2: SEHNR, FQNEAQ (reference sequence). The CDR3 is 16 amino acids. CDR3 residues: CASSRKRGNSNEKLFF. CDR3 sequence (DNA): TGTGCCAGCAGCCGTAAACGGGGGAACTCTAATGAAAAACTGTTTTTT.

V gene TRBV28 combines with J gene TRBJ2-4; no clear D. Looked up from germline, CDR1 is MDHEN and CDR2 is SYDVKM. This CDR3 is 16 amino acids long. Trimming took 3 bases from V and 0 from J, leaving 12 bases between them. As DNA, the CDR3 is TGTGCCAGCAGTTTGGGCCCAACCATAGCCAAAAACATTCAGTACTTC. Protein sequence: CASSLGPTIAKNIQYF.

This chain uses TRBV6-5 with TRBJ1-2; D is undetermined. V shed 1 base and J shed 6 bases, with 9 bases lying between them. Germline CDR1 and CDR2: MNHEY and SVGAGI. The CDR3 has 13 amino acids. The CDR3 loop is CASSYWGGDGYTF. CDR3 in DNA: TGTGCCAGCAGTTACTGGGGTGGGGATGGCTACACCTTC.

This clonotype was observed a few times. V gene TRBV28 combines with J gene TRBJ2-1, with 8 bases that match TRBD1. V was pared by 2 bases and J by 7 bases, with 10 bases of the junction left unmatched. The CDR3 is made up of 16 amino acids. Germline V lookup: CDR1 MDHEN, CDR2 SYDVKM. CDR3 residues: CASSLTGTGVRNEQFF. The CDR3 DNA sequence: TGTGCCAGCAGTTTAACGGGGACAGGAGTAAGGAATGAGCAGTTCTTC.

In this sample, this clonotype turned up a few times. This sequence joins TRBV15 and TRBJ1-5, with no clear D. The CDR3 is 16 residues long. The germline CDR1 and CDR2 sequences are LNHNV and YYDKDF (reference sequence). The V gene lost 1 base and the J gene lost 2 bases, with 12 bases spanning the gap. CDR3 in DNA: TGTGCCACCAGCAGAGTGTCTTTGGGCGGCAATCAGCCCCAGCATTTT. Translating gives CATSRVSLGGNQPQHF.

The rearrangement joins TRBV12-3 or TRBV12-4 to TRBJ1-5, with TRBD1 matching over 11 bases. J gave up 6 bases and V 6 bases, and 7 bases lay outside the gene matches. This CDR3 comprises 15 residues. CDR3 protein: CASRYGQGAGQPQHF. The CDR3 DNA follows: TGTGCCAGCAGATACGGACAGGGGGCAGGTCAGCCCCAGCATTTT.

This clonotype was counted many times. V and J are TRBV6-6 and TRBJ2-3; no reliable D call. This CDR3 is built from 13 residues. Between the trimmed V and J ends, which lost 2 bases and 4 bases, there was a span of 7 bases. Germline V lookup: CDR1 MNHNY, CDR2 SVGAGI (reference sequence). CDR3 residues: CASSYLLSDTQYF. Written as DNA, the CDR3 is TGTGCCAGCAGTTACCTCCTATCAGATACGCAGTATTTT.